Below are 12 T cell receptor beta chains sequenced from a single sample in a study of blood T cell repertoires in COVID-19 (dated by TCRdb to 2019 to 2021). The library was made by the immunoSEQ multiplex PCR assay. In TCRdb, the immuneACCESS table is reduced to in-frame sequences with V and J assigned. These tables do not hold every clone; where another copy was compared, an unresolved V gene accounts for under half, and the others remain unexplained. In all, the sample holds under 300,000 clones, and 89% of those were seen once. The top ten clonotypes cover 3.5% to 5% of the sample. The source material was peripheral blood. These receptors all stem from a woman aged 40 to 50 who had recovered from COVID-19.

The chain carries TRBV5-1 and TRBJ2-2; D not resolved. CDR3 length: 15 residues. V was trimmed by 0 bases and J by 2 bases, leaving 8 bases between them. Germline lookup yields CDR1 SGHRS and CDR2 YFSETQ. The CDR3 coding sequence is TGCGCCAGCAGCTTGGCTGGGCAAAACACCGGGGAGCTGTTTTTT. Translating it yields CASSLAGQNTGELFF. Combining the CDR3 with reference TRBV5-1 and TRBJ2-2 gives the whole variable domain KAGVTQTPRYLIKTRGQQVTLSCSPISGHRSVSWYQQTPGQGLQFLFEYFSETQRNKGNFPGRFSGRQFSNSRSEMNVSTLELGDSALYLCASSLAGQNTGELFFGEGSRLTVL.

This chain links TRBV19 with TRBJ1-5, with TRBD1 identical over 7 bases. This CDR3 is built from 17 residues. Germline V gene data show CDR1 as LNHDA and CDR2 as SQIVND (reference sequence). V dropped 0 bases and J dropped 4; count of bases not matched to a gene: 9. CDR3 bases: TGTGCCAGTAGTATAGACCATTGGGACAGCCAGAATCAGCCCCAGCATTTT. Translated: CASSIDHWDSQNQPQHF.

The chain recombines TRBV5-6 with TRBJ1-5; TRBD1 might be the D (5 bases). Trimming left V 0 bases short and J 3 bases short, with 10 bases between. Germline V gene sequence: CDR1 SGHDT, CDR2 YYEEEE. The CDR3 sequence is 15 residues long. CDR3 amino acids: CASSLVGGINQPQHF. CDR3 DNA: TGTGCCAGCAGCTTGGTTGGGGGGATCAATCAGCCCCAGCATTTT.

This rearrangement joins TRBV27 to TRBJ1-1; 10 bases agree with TRBD1. Trimming removed 5 bases from V and 4 bases from J; junction bases left unmatched: 4. Germline CDR1 and CDR2: MNHEY and SMNVEV (reference sequence). The CDR3 consists of 14 residues. This CDR3 reads CASSPRTGGTEAFF. CDR3 in DNA: TGTGCCAGCAGTCCCCGGACAGGGGGCACTGAAGCTTTCTTT.

The J gene is TRBJ1-3, the V gene TRBV5-6; D is ambiguous. In germline, CDR1 is SGHDT, CDR2 YYEEEE. The CDR3 contains 15 residues. Trimming took off 0 bases at V and 2 bases at J, with 9 bases between the two ends. CDR3: CASSLGRGTGNTIYF. The CDR3 nucleotides are TGTGCCAGCAGCTTGGGCAGAGGGACTGGAAACACCATATATTTT.

V is TRBV18 and J is TRBJ1-3, with D possibly TRBD1 on 6 matching bases. Per germline, CDR1 KGHSH and CDR2 LQKENI. The V end was cut by 6 bases, the J end by 0 bases, with 12 bases between. The CDR3 runs 15 residues. CDR3 DNA: TGTGCCAGCTCCCAAGGACAGAGCTCTGGAAACACCATATATTTT. This encodes CASSQGQSSGNTIYF.

The rearrangement uses TRBV4-2 and TRBJ2-5; the D gene is possibly TRBD2 (6 bases). Trimming pared 3 bases from V and 4 bases from J, leaving 15 bases between. The CDR3 totals 15 residues. CDR1 and CDR2 from the germline V gene are LGHNA and YNFKEQ. The CDR3 protein is CASSHSSGAGETQYF. For the CDR3, the DNA is TGTGCCAGCAGCCACAGCTCGGGAGCGGGAGAGACCCAGTACTTC.

The chain couples TRBV4-1 to TRBJ2-2; a weak D match, TRBD1 (5 bases). This CDR3 is built from 16 residues. V was pared by 4 bases and J by 7 bases, with 19 bases between. The germline V gene encodes CDR1 MGHRA and CDR2 YSYEKL. CDR3 protein: CASSRGDLIDVGELFF. In nucleotides, the CDR3 is TGCGCCAGCAGCCGGGGCGACTTAATAGATGTCGGGGAGCTGTTTTTT.

The CDR3 spells CASRQSRGHLGGYTF. The CDR3 coding sequence is TGTGCCAGCAGGCAGAGTAGGGGGCATCTCGGTGGCTACACCTTC. The chain joins TRBV6-5 to TRBJ1-2; 7 bases line up with TRBD1. Per germline, CDR1 MNHEY and CDR2 SVGAGI. The CDR3 is made up of 15 amino acids. V trimming: 6 bases; J trimming: 7 bases; junction bases outside the gene matches: 14.

The rearrangement links TRBV5-6 to TRBJ2-2; 9 positions match TRBD1. The germline gives CDR1 SGHDT, CDR2 YYEEEE. V shed 4 bases, J shed 6 bases, and the junction held 7 bases outside the gene matches. CDR3 size: 15 residues. The CDR3 region has the DNA TGTGCCAGCAGCAAGGACAGGGGTGAAGCCGGGGAGCTGTTTTTT. It translates to CASSKDRGEAGELFF.

The J gene is TRBJ1-4, the V gene TRBV7-9; TRBD1 matches 12 bases. Germline CDR1 SEHNR, CDR2 FQNEAQ (reference sequence). Trimming removed 3 bases from V and 6 bases from J; junction bases left unmatched: 8. CDR3 length: 17 residues. The CDR3 sequence is CASSFDGTGGADEKLFF. As DNA, the CDR3 is TGTGCCAGCAGCTTTGATGGGACAGGGGGCGCGGATGAAAAACTGTTTTTT.

The chain recombines TRBV6-5 with TRBJ2-7, with TRBD1 matching over 10 bases. The CDR3 runs 14 residues. Germline trimming cut 6 bases from V and 2 bases from J; bases unmatched to any gene: 4. The germline V gene encodes CDR1 MNHEY and CDR2 SVGAGI. CDR3 nucleotide sequence: TGTGCCAGCAGGATTGGACAGGGGGCCTACGAGCAGTACTTC. This encodes CASRIGQGAYEQYF.